Listed below are T cell receptor beta chains from one sample, sequenced in a study of T cells expressing NK-cell markers. TCRdb reprocessed the 5' RACE reads and reports one entry per CDR3 protein, with no DNA. The sample has almost 450,000 distinct CDR3 sequences. Sequencing was done on a sample of blood T cells: a sorted CD56 or NKG2C T cell subset, CD4+ or CD8+ T cells, or bulk PBMC T cells (not recorded which). These TCRs come from a woman between 18 and 75 years old in good health. The CDR3 runs from the conserved cysteine through the conserved F or W.

TRBV10-3,TRBJ2-5,CAISERQIQETQYF
TRBV5-1,TRBJ2-7,CASSGSSGSSYEQYF
TRBV18,TRBJ2-3,CASSPDRLSGLSGTDTQYF
TRBV30,TRBJ1-2,CAQGRIPNDHGYTF
TRBV4-1,TRBJ2-1,CASSQLGGPYNEQFF
TRBV11-2,TRBJ1-2,CASSPVTGNYGYTF
TRBV2,TRBJ2-5,CASRGERTALETQYF
TRBV19,TRBJ1-5,CASSMVQGGGKPQHF
TRBV11-2,TRBJ2-7,CASSFSQGTYEQYF
TRBV6-4,TRBJ2-3,CASSAAGGTDTQYF
TRBV10-2,TRBJ2-2,CASSELGRVTGELFF
TRBV20-1,TRBJ2-3,CSARVGRTSGSTDTQYF
TRBV5-1,TRBJ2-7,CASSSRTGYSYEQYF
TRBV12-3/TRBV12-4,TRBJ2-5,CASRSYSTQYF
TRBV4-3,TRBJ2-2,CASSQDLDEAGVWNTGELFF
TRBV9,TRBJ2-2,CASSVEGGPYTGELFF
TRBV29-1,TRBJ1-2,CSVEDQPPLNYGYTF
TRBV28,TRBJ2-3,CASSYLKDTQYF
TRBV5-1,TRBJ1-1,CASSSEFTSNTEAFF
TRBV28,TRBJ1-2,CAESRTRDREANYGYTF
TRBV9,TRBJ2-3,CASSPAGDTQYF
TRBV7-9,TRBJ2-2,CASSRQGQNTGELFF
TRBV6-5,TRBJ1-6,CASSTTTGVLHF
TRBV4-2,TRBJ2-2,CASSQAGTTTGELFF
TRBV20-1,TRBJ1-5,CSGGQGFDQPQHF
TRBV7-2,TRBJ1-5,CASSLMDSNQPQHF
TRBV7-9,TRBJ1-2,CASSLASFIPYGYTF
TRBV6-1,TRBJ2-3,CASNRQGPTTDTQYF